Shown below are 5 T cell receptor beta chains from a single sample sequenced in a study of CD8 T cells in ankylosing spondylitis. Study observations and caveats: A motif of roughly 8 highly homologous TCR beta variants was seen as apparently characteristic of ankylosing spondylitis blood.

TCRdb reprocessed the 5' RACE reads via MiXCR and lists one record per CDR3 protein. The data contain 700,000 or so distinct CDR3 sequences, around a fifth of them singletons. Their target antigens are unknown. Sequenced input: blood, either unsorted or a sorted T cell fraction (not recorded which). The receptors were gathered from a male donor with ankylosing spondylitis.

This clonotype has a handful of counts. The CDR3 nucleotides are TGTGCCAGCAGCTGGGCGGATCTCTCCTACGAGCAGTACTTC. It encodes CASSWADLSYEQYF. V gene TRBV7-2 combines with J gene TRBJ2-7; D is unclear. From germline, CDR1 is SGHTA and CDR2 FQGNSA. The V and J ends lost 4 bases and 0 bases respectively, with 10 bases between them. The CDR3 is made up of 14 amino acids.

CDR3: CASSLGGRDRDEQYF. CDR3 nucleotide sequence: TGCGCCAGCAGCTTGGGGGGCCGGGACAGGGACGAGCAGTACTTC. The chain couples TRBV5-1 to TRBJ2-7; TRBD1 agrees at 9 bases. Germline V gene data show CDR1 as SGHRS and CDR2 as YFSETQ. V dropped 0 bases and J dropped 5; count of bases not matched to a gene: 6. The CDR3 covers 15 residues.

In its sample, this clonotype was seen many times. This chain uses TRBV6-4 with TRBJ2-3; 16 nucleotides line up with TRBD2. The germline CDR1 and CDR2 sequences are MRHNA and SNTAGT. The CDR3 is 16 amino acids. J was trimmed by 6 bases and V by 3 bases; bases with no gene match: 3. CDR3 amino acids: CASSERGLAGGDTQYF. CDR3 in DNA: TGTGCCAGCAGTGAGCGGGGACTAGCGGGAGGGGATACGCAGTATTTT.

The CDR3 nucleotides are TGTGCCAGCAGCTCTCGGGAAAGATCGTACAATGAGCAGTTCTTC. Its protein product is CASSSRERSYNEQFF. The rearrangement links TRBV7-9 to TRBJ2-1, with a possible D match to TRBD2 (5 bases). V was cut by 4 bases and J by 4 bases, with 14 bases left in between. The CDR3 is made up of 15 amino acids. The germline V gene has CDR1 SEHNR and CDR2 FQNEAQ (reference sequence).

The V and J genes are TRBV10-3 and TRBJ1-2, with 12 bases fitting TRBD1. Trimming cost V 10 bases and J 4 bases; bases outside gene matches: 13. The germline gives CDR1 ENHRY, CDR2 SYGVKD. CDR3 length: 16 amino acids. The CDR3 sequence: CATRGTGGAGFYGYTF. The CDR3 DNA follows: TGTGCCACTCGGGGGACAGGGGGCGCCGGATTCTATGGCTACACCTTC.